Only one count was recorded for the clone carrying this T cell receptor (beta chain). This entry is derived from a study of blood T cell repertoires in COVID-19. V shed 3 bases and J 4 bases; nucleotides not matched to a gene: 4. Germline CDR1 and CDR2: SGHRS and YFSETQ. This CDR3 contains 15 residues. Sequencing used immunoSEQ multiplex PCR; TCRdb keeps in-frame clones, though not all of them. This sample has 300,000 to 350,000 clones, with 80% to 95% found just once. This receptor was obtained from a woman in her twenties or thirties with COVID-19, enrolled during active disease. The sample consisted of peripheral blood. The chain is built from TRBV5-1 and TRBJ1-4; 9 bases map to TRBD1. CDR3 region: CASSSGTGLNEKLFF. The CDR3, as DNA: TGCGCCAGCAGCTCCGGGACAGGGCTTAATGAAAAACTGTTTTTT.